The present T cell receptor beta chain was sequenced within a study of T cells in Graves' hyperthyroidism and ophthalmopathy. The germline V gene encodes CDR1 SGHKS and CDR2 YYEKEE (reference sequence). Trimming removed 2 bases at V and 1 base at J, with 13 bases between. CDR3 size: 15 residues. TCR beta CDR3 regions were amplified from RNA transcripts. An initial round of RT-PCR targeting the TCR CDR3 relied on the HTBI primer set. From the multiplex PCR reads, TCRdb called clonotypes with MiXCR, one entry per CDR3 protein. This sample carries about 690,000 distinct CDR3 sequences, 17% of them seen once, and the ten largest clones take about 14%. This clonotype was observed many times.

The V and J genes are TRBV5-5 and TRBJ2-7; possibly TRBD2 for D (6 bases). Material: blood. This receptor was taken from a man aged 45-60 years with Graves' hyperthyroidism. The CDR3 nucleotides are TGTGCCAGCAGCTTTCGGGGGACGGTTTCCTACGAGCAGTACTTC. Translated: CASSFRGTVSYEQYF. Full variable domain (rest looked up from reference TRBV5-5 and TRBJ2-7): DAGVTQSPTHLIKTRGQQVTLRCSPISGHKSVSWYQQVLGQGPQFIFQYYEKEERGRGNFPDRFSARQFPNYSSELNVNALLLGDSALYLCASSFRGTVSYEQYFGPGTRLTVT.